This TCR beta chain emerged from a study of T-cell memory formation after mild COVID-19. About the study: Each donor largely had its own TCR clusters.

This clonotype was seen a few times. TCRdb passed the 5' RACE reads through MiXCR, listing each CDR3 protein once. The table shows some 350,000 distinct CDR3 sequences, with over 10% occurring only once. The CDR3 loop spans 11 amino acids. Between the trimmed V and J ends, which lost 9 bases and 3 bases, there was a span of 5 bases. CDR1 is SEHNR, CDR2 FQNEAQ, per germline (reference sequence). The source material was PBMCs or a T cell subset sorted from them (not recorded which). The rearrangement joins TRBV7-9 to TRBJ2-2; D gene ambiguous. The sequence came from a man aged 18 to 29 who had mild COVID-19 (a few samples of this study predate the infection). Cell type and time point are not known. CDR3 DNA: TGTGCCAGTCCCTACACCGGGGAGCTGTTTTTT. It codes for CASPYTGELFF.